This paragraph reports one T cell receptor (beta chain). No antigen is known for it. The record originates from a study of CD8 T cells in Susac syndrome. Study findings and constraints: By the study's own acknowledgment, its TCR sequencing and HLA analysis included relatively few individuals.

TCR beta sequencing covered blood CD8+ and CD4+ T cells. TEMRA cells were FACS-enriched, and CD8+ and CD4+ T cells were isolated negatively. The authors reverse transcribed roughly 0.5 to 1 ug RNA with random hexamers. The CDR3 of TCR beta was amplified by immunoSEQ multiplex PCR across 54 Vbeta and 13 Jbeta. Each CDR3 protein gets one entry after TCRdb re-called the immunoSEQ multiplex PCR reads with MiXCR. The data hold about 290,000 distinct CDR3 sequences, with 75% to 85% observed a single time. The sequenced sample consisted of CD8+ T cells from PBMCs. This TCR derives from a human donor with multiple sclerosis.

CDR3 sequence: CASSHGTVTRAAYEQYF. The CDR3 coding sequence is TGTGCCAGCAGCCATGGGACGGTGACACGAGCCGCCTACGAGCAGTACTTC. The chain links TRBV3-1 to TRBJ2-7; D is possibly TRBD1 or TRBD2 (5 bases each). The CDR3 is 17 residues long. Trimming took 3 bases from V and 2 from J, leaving 20 bases between them. Looked up from germline, CDR1 is LGHDT and CDR2 is YNNKEL (reference sequence).